This T cell receptor beta chain came from a study of beta chain features in type 1 diabetes. Study observations and caveats: For patients, the naive, central memory and Treg TCRB repertoires appeared more alike than for healthy donors. When Type 1 diabetes patients were examined, their TCRB CDR3s proved moderately but significantly shorter in all four CD4+ subsets. Short templates might get an advantage during PCR, and this would be equal in patients and controls. No resolution was reached here on whether HLA type influences TCRB rearrangement. VDJ junctions from patients with type 1 diabetes contained fewer insertions and more deletions.

In its sample, this clone was seen a few times. The antigen remains undetermined. Germline V CDR1 and CDR2: SQVTM, ANQGSEA. There are 12 residues in the CDR3. Trimming removed 7 bases from V and 10 bases from J; junction bases left unmatched: 10. The isolated RNA, all of it, was reverse transcribed, so expressed TCRB transcripts were what got sequenced. The method was immunoSEQ multiplex PCR; TCRdb's version includes in-frame clones alone and lacks a portion of them. The sample comprises 300,000 to 450,000 clones, 10% to 15% of which are singletons, and around 0.0099% rests with the top ten. The chain is built from TRBV29-1 and TRBJ2-1, with 7 bases that match TRBD2. This clonotype originated in a woman between 18 and 30 years old with type 1 diabetes. The source material was naive CD4+ T cells from blood. The CDR3 DNA is TGCAGCGGGGGGAGGGCCCGGACAGAGCAGTTCTTC. It encodes CSGGRARTEQFF.